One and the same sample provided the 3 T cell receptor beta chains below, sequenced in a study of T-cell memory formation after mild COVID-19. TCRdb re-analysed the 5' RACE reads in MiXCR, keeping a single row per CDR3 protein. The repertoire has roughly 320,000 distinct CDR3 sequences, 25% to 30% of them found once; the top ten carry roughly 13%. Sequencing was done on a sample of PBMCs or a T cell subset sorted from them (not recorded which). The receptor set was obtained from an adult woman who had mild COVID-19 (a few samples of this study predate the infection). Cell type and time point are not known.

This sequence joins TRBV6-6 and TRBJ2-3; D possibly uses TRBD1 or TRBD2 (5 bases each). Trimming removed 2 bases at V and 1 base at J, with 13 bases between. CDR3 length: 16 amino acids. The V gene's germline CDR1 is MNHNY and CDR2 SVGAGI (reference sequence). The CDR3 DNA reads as TGTGCCAGCAGTTACCTCCGGGGCTCGGGCACAGATACGCAGTATTTT. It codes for CASSYLRGSGTDTQYF.

In nucleotides, the CDR3 is TGTGCCAGCAGCCGTAGTAGCGGGGGGCGCTACAATGAGCAGTTCTTC. Translated: CASSRSSGGRYNEQFF. The J gene is TRBJ2-1, the V gene TRBV7-9; 10 bases map to TRBD2. The trim removed 5 bases at V and 3 bases at J, leaving 7 bases unmatched. Germline CDR1 and CDR2: SEHNR and FQNEAQ (reference sequence). The CDR3 length is 16 residues.

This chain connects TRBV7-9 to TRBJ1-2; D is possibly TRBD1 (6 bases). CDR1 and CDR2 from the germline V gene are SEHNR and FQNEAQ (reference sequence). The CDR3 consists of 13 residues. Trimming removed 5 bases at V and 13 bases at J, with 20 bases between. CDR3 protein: CASSPAPDSLGTF. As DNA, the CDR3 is TGTGCCAGCAGCCCAGCACCGGACAGCCTTGGCACCTTC.